These T cell receptor beta chains were read from a single sample in a study of cytomegalovirus exposure and HLA in healthy donors. The assay was immunoSEQ multiplex PCR, and TCRdb's table has in-frame clones only and misses some. This repertoire shows roughly 180,000 clones, 84% found once; its top ten account for about 0.26%. Sequencing was performed on PBMCs. Receptors were obtained from a boy aged 5-17 years in good health and CMV-seronegative. CDR3s include the opening cysteine and the closing phenylalanine or tryptophan. Some rows have no size entry. The others give once, few or many, or a class for an expanded clone.

TRBV14	-	-	CASSQNPGLTFYEQYF
TRBV30	TRBJ1-1	-	CAWMGGSEAFF
TRBV6-1	TRBJ2-5	-	CASSALAGGQRGETQYF
TRBV9	TRBJ2-7	-	CASSVGGTGPYEQYF
TRBV7-2	TRBJ2-7	-	CASSLWAGAGYEQYF
TRBV30	TRBJ2-3	-	CAWLLGLAADTQYF
TRBV6-6	TRBJ2-7	-	CASCPQGSASYEQYF
TRBV27	TRBJ1-1	-	CASSFRGTGNTEAFF
TRBV6-6	TRBJ2-7	-	CASSYTAPGLADEQYF
TRBV12-5	TRBJ1-6	-	CASGDTGESYNSPLHF
TRBV5-1	TRBJ1-2	-	CASSSGQDYGYTF
TRBV6-5	TRBJ2-3	-	CASSSLAGGPGDTQYF
TRBV19	TRBJ2-7	-	CASSIERTSGIHEQYF
TRBV2	TRBJ1-4	-	CASSDPLTRNEKLFF
TRBV9	TRBJ1-1	-	CASSVESGPTEAFF
TRBV19	TRBJ1-4	-	CASEVTGSEKLFF
TRBV5-4	TRBJ2-6	-	CASRRDRGFPGANVLTF
TRBV29-1	TRBJ2-1	-	CSASLGQGRFF
TRBV6-1	TRBJ2-5	once	CASSGGQIKETQYF
TRBV14	TRBJ1-1	few	CASSQVPGMNTEAFF
TRBV2	TRBJ1-5	-	CASSGGRGVSNQPQHF
TRBV4-3	TRBJ2-2	-	CASSQGGVNTGELFF